Listed here are 27 T cell receptor beta chains from one sample, sequenced in a study of CD8+ T cells in alopecia areata. Extraction and reverse transcription of RNA yielded cDNA as the sequencing template. This table comes from immunoSEQ multiplex PCR, and its TCRdb copy is limited to in-frame clones, with some not included. The sample comprises 150,000 to 250,000 clones, 58% of which are singletons, and 5.5% rests with the top ten. Documented treatment: oral pan-JAK inhibitor, 5-10 mg twice daily. Sample: CD4+ T cells sorted from blood, taken at week 24, from a patient treated with tofacitinib. The source is a human donor with alopecia areata.

This clone was detected only a few times. The rearrangement joins TRBV5-6 to TRBJ2-7; TRBD2 is a possible D gene (5 bases). Trimming stripped 2 bases from V and 1 base from J, with 13 bases between. Germline assignment: CDR1 SGHDT and CDR2 YYEEEE. The CDR3 loop spans 15 amino acids. The CDR3 bases are TGTGCCAGCAGCTTTCGAGGGAGAGGGTCCTACGAGCAGTACTTC. As protein: CASSFRGRGSYEQYF. Looking up the rest from reference TRBV5-6 and TRBJ2-7 gives the full variable domain: DAGVTQSPTHLIKTRGQQVTLRCSPKSGHDTVSWYQQALGQGPQFIFQYYEEEERQRGNFPDRFSGHQFPNYSSELNVNALLLGDSALYLCASSFRGRGSYEQYFGPGTRLTVT.

This clone appeared a few times. The chain joins TRBV11-2 to TRBJ2-1; tentative D call: TRBD2 (6 bases). The CDR3 runs 14 residues. Germline V gene sequence: CDR1 SGHAT, CDR2 FQNNGV. The V and J ends lost 2 bases and 8 bases respectively, with 13 bases between them. CDR3 nucleotides: TGTGCCAGCAGCTTAAAACCGGGAGAACATGAGCAGTTCTTC. It encodes CASSLKPGEHEQFF.

J is TRBJ2-2 and V is TRBV6-1, with TRBD1 matching 7 bases. CDR3 length equals 13 residues. The J segment lost 6 bases and the V segment lost 7 bases, leaving 5 bases of the junction unmatched. CDR1 is MNHNS, CDR2 SASEGT, per germline. CDR3 DNA: TGTGCCAGCATAGCTACAGGGGCCGGGGAGCTGTTTTTT. Its translation: CASIATGAGELFF.

The chain links TRBV4-3 to TRBJ1-2; 7 bases align to TRBD1. Germline CDR1 reads LGHNA; CDR2 reads YSLEER. The CDR3 spans 16 residues. The V gene end was trimmed by 0 bases and the J gene end by 8 bases; junction bases not matched to a gene: 12. The CDR3 reads CASSQEERGRGGGYTF. Here the CDR3 DNA reads TGCGCCAGCAGCCAAGAAGAGAGGGGGCGCGGTGGAGGCTACACCTTC.

The V call is TRBV9, the J call TRBJ1-2; D is undetermined. Germline CDR1 is SGDLS and CDR2 is YYNGEE. The ends were cut back, 0 bases at V and 6 bases at J, with 12 bases in the middle. There are 14 residues in the CDR3. The CDR3: CASSVGGLKDGYTF. DNA of the CDR3: TGTGCCAGCAGCGTAGGAGGGCTCAAGGATGGCTACACCTTC.

The V gene is TRBV29-1, the J gene TRBJ2-7, with D uncertain. V was clipped by 4 bases and J by 3 bases, with 7 bases between them. From germline, CDR1 is SQVTM and CDR2 ANQGSEA. The CDR3 consists of 11 residues. This CDR3 reads CSVGAYYEQYF. CDR3 sequence (DNA): TGCAGCGTTGGGGCGTACTACGAGCAGTACTTC.

The rearrangement links TRBV7-9 to TRBJ2-6, with D maybe TRBD2 (5 bases). Germline CDR1 SEHNR, CDR2 FQNEAQ (reference sequence). The CDR3 is 17 amino acids. V dropped 5 bases and J dropped 0 bases, with 14 bases sitting between them. The CDR3 region has the DNA TGTGCCAGCAGCAATAGGACGGGGATCTCTGGGGCCAACGTCCTGACTTTC. It translates to CASSNRTGISGANVLTF.

This chain uses TRBV7-6 with TRBJ2-7, with a tentative D call TRBD2 (5 bases). Germline V gene data show CDR1 as SGHVS and CDR2 as FNYEAQ. V lost 5 bases to trimming and J lost 7 bases, with 24 bases between them. This CDR3 has 16 amino acids. CDR3 residues: CASSPSLGSLRREQYF. In DNA, the CDR3 is TGTGCCAGCAGCCCGAGTCTGGGGAGTCTACGAAGGGAGCAGTACTTC.

A few counts support this clone. The J gene is TRBJ2-7, the V gene TRBV18, with 10 bases that match TRBD2. The CDR3 consists of 15 residues. The V and J ends lost 0 bases and 6 bases, in that order; junction bases with no gene match: 5. Germline loops: CDR1 KGHSH, CDR2 LQKENI. Written as DNA, the CDR3 is TGTGCCAGCTCACCACCAGGGCTAGCGGGAGCCGAGCAGTACTTC. Translation gives CASSPPGLAGAEQYF.

The V and J genes are TRBV5-1 and TRBJ2-2; no firm D call. V was shortened by 2 bases and J by 3 bases, with 2 bases between the two germline ends. The CDR3 sequence is 12 residues long. CDR1 and CDR2 (germline): SGHRS, YFSETQ. DNA for the CDR3: TGCGCCAGCAGCTTTGACACCGGGGAGCTGTTTTTT. This codes for CASSFDTGELFF. The full variable domain, completed using reference TRBV5-1 and TRBJ2-2, is KAGVTQTPRYLIKTRGQQVTLSCSPISGHRSVSWYQQTPGQGLQFLFEYFSETQRNKGNFPGRFSGRQFSNSRSEMNVSTLELGDSALYLCASSFDTGELFFGEGSRLTVL.

This rearrangement joins TRBV7-2 to TRBJ2-4; no reliable D call. Germline V CDR1 and CDR2: SGHTA, FQGNSA. This CDR3 is built from 13 residues. V was clipped by 2 bases and J by 5 bases, with 7 bases between them. The CDR3 reads CASSLNGENIQYF. CDR3 nucleotide sequence: TGTGCCAGCAGCTTAAACGGAGAAAACATTCAGTACTTC.

This clone turned up a few times. The J gene is TRBJ2-5, the V gene TRBV7-2; TRBD2 matches at 9 bases. The CDR3 is made up of 16 amino acids. V lost 2 bases, J lost 6 bases, and 10 bases stayed unmatched. Germline assignment: CDR1 SGHTA and CDR2 FQGNSA. In nucleotides, the CDR3 is TGTGCCAGCAGCTTACTAGGAAGCGGGAGGAGTAAGACCCAGTACTTC. Amino acids: CASSLLGSGRSKTQYF.

CDR3 in amino acids: CASSSFGGRETQYF. CDR3 bases: TGTGCCAGCAGCTCCTTCGGGGGACGAGAGACCCAGTACTTC. The genes are TRBV5-4 and TRBJ2-5, with D possibly being TRBD2 (6 bases). The V end lost 3 bases, the J end lost 4 bases, and 13 bases lay between the germline ends. The germline CDR1 and CDR2 sequences are SGHNT and YYREEE (reference sequence). The CDR3 totals 14 residues.

The genes are TRBV18 and TRBJ2-6, with D hard to call. V was trimmed by 5 bases and J by 3 bases, leaving 11 bases between them. From germline, CDR1 is KGHSH and CDR2 LQKENI. This CDR3 is built from 15 residues. CDR3 DNA sequence: TGTGCCAGCTCATCAGCACGAGGTGGGGCCAACGTCCTGACTTTC. This codes for CASSSARGGANVLTF.

The V gene is TRBV29-1, the J gene TRBJ2-2; D possibly matches TRBD1 or TRBD2 (5 bases each). The V end lost 7 bases, the J end lost 7 bases, and 13 bases lay between the germline ends. The germline V gene encodes CDR1 SQVTM and CDR2 ANQGSEA. The CDR3 has 12 residues. CDR3 sequence: CSAGGFRGELFF. DNA of the CDR3: TGCAGCGCTGGGGGTTTTCGCGGGGAGCTGTTTTTT.

The chain carries TRBV30 and TRBJ2-7; either TRBD1 or TRBD2 may supply D (5 bases each). The CDR3 runs to 13 residues. Germline V gives CDR1 GTSNPN, CDR2 SVGIG (reference sequence). Trimming removed 5 bases at V and 0 bases at J, with 11 bases between. The CDR3 region has the DNA TGTGCCTGGGGACCAGGGAGCTCCTACGAGCAGTACTTC. Amino acid sequence: CAWGPGSSYEQYF.

The chain carries TRBV2 and TRBJ2-7, with 8 bases matching TRBD1. Trimming took 5 bases from V and 5 from J; bases not matched to a gene: 8. The CDR3 contains 14 residues. Germline V gene data show CDR1 as SNHLY and CDR2 as FYNNEI. In nucleotides, the CDR3 is TGTGCCAGCAGTCCTCGGACAGGGAGGCACGAGCAGTACTTC. This gives the protein CASSPRTGRHEQYF. Filled out from reference TRBV2 and TRBJ2-7, the complete variable domain reads EPEVTQTPSHQVTQMGQEVILRCVPISNHLYFYWYRQILGQKVEFLVSFYNNEISEKSEIFDDQFSVERPDGSNFTLKIRSTKLEDSAMYFCASSPRTGRHEQYFGPGTRLTVT.

The rearrangement joins TRBV29-1 to TRBJ2-7, with 9 bases identical to TRBD1. Germline CDR1 and CDR2: SQVTM and ANQGSEA. With 7 bases clipped from V and 2 bases from J, the junction kept 6 bases outside the gene matches. CDR3 length: 13 amino acids. CDR3 loop: CSARRDRAYEQYF. In DNA, the CDR3 is TGCAGCGCTAGGAGGGACAGGGCCTACGAGCAGTACTTC.

The rearrangement links TRBV6-5 to TRBJ2-3; D gene ambiguous. Germline CDR1 and CDR2: MNHEY and SVGAGI. Trimming pared 0 bases from V and 0 bases from J, leaving 7 bases between. The length of the CDR3 is 15 residues. CDR3 loop: CASSYSLGSTDTQYF. In nucleotides, the CDR3 is TGTGCCAGCAGTTACTCCCTCGGGAGCACAGATACGCAGTATTTT.

CDR3 amino acids: CASSIWGADGYTF. The CDR3 DNA follows: TGTGCCAGCAGTATATGGGGGGCTGATGGCTACACCTTC. This sequence joins TRBV2 and TRBJ1-2, with a weak D call TRBD1 (6 bases). The CDR3 loop spans 13 amino acids. V lost 5 bases to trimming and J lost 6 bases, with 13 bases between them. The V gene's germline CDR1 is SNHLY and CDR2 FYNNEI.

The chain combines TRBV29-1 with TRBJ1-2, with 8 bases lining up with TRBD1. V shed 4 bases, J shed 8 bases, and the junction held 9 bases outside the gene matches. The CDR3 runs 13 residues. The germline gives CDR1 SQVTM, CDR2 ANQGSEA. In nucleotides, the CDR3 is TGCAGCGTTGGGGTGCAGGGGGCTTTGGGCTACACCTTC. Its translation: CSVGVQGALGYTF.

This rearrangement joins TRBV27 to TRBJ2-2, with D possibly being TRBD1 (6 bases). Germline loops: CDR1 MNHEY, CDR2 SMNVEV (reference sequence). V was pared by 3 bases and J by 5 bases, with 16 bases between. The CDR3 extends over 16 amino acids. Here the CDR3 DNA reads TGTGCCAGCAGTTTTGGGGGCAGGGGTGCGACCGGGGAGCTGTTTTTT. Its protein product is CASSFGGRGATGELFF.

There are a few counts of this clone. The rearrangement joins TRBV2 to TRBJ1-1, with 8 bases fitting TRBD1. Germline loops: CDR1 SNHLY, CDR2 FYNNEI. The CDR3 has 15 residues. V trimming: 4 bases; J trimming: 2 bases; junction bases outside the gene matches: 6. CDR3 DNA sequence: TGTGCCAGCAGTGGGGGGGGACAGGTAAACACTGAAGCTTTCTTT. Translated, it gives CASSGGGQVNTEAFF.

This clone was recorded once. This rearrangement joins TRBV5-1 to TRBJ1-1; 7 bases fit TRBD1. The length of the CDR3 is 17 residues. J gave up 0 bases and V 0 bases, and 8 bases lay outside the gene matches. Germline loops: CDR1 SGHRS, CDR2 YFSETQ. CDR3 region: CASSLGQGGDMNTEAFF. Written as DNA, the CDR3 is TGCGCCAGCAGCTTGGGACAGGGAGGAGACATGAACACTGAAGCTTTCTTT.

This rearrangement joins TRBV30 to TRBJ2-1, with TRBD2 identical over 10 bases. The CDR3 length is 14 residues. The germline V gene has CDR1 GTSNPN and CDR2 SVGIG (reference sequence). V was pared by 4 bases and J by 6 bases, with 6 bases of the junction left unmatched. The CDR3 bases are TGTGCCTGGACTAGCGGGGGAGCGGGCAATGAGCAGTTCTTC. This translates into CAWTSGGAGNEQFF.

V and J are TRBV6-6 and TRBJ2-3; D possibly corresponds to TRBD2 (5 bases). Germline CDR1 and CDR2: MNHNY and SVGAGI (reference sequence). Trimming pared 6 bases from V and 0 bases from J, leaving 10 bases between. The CDR3 is 14 amino acids. For the CDR3, the DNA is TGTGCCAGCAGCAGAGGGTCTAGCACAGATACGCAGTATTTT. Amino acid sequence: CASSRGSSTDTQYF.

The V and J genes are TRBV9 and TRBJ2-1; 9 nucleotides align to TRBD1. J lost 4 bases, V lost 3 bases, and 8 bases had no gene match. The CDR3 length is 16 residues. The germline CDR1 and CDR2 sequences are SGDLS and YYNGEE. DNA of the CDR3: TGTGCCAGCAGCGATCGAAGGACAGGGGAATACAATGAGCAGTTCTTC. Amino acid sequence: CASSDRRTGEYNEQFF.